Below, 28 T cell receptor beta chains from the same sample are listed, as sequenced in a study of T cells in tumors after PD-1 blockade. Sequenced by immunoSEQ multiplex PCR; TCRdb stores in-frame clones only, minus some. The repertoire consists of tens of thousands of clones, with roughly 78% occurring once and the leading ten covering about 38%. The sequences come from PBMCs, collected before anti-PD-1 treatment. The receptors shown here come from a human donor with basal cell carcinoma.

The rearrangement joins TRBV2 to TRBJ2-2, with D possibly TRBD1 on 5 matching bases. CDR3 length: 12 amino acids. With 5 bases removed from V and 4 bases from J, the gap between germline ends came to 5 bases. Germline V CDR1 and CDR2: SNHLY, FYNNEI. CDR3 loop: CASSRGTGELFF. The CDR3 region has the DNA TGTGCCAGCAGTAGGGGCACCGGGGAGCTGTTTTTT. The whole variable domain, filled in from reference TRBV2 and TRBJ2-2, reads EPEVTQTPSHQVTQMGQEVILRCVPISNHLYFYWYRQILGQKVEFLVSFYNNEISEKSEIFDDQFSVERPDGSNFTLKIRSTKLEDSAMYFCASSRGTGELFFGEGSRLTVL.

The gene calls are TRBV7-6 and TRBJ2-7, with D unresolved. The germline V gene has CDR1 SGHVS and CDR2 FNYEAQ. V was shortened by 5 bases and J by 3 bases, with 14 bases between the two germline ends. This CDR3 spans 14 amino acids. CDR3 amino acids: CASSDPRLSYEQYF. DNA for the CDR3: TGTGCCAGCAGCGACCCCCGTCTAAGCTACGAGCAGTACTTC.

This rearrangement joins TRBV7-3 to TRBJ2-5; D might be TRBD1 (6 bases). CDR3 length equals 16 residues. V lost 2 bases to trimming and J lost 0 bases, with 13 bases between them. CDR1 SGHTA and CDR2 FQGTGA come from the germline V gene. CDR3 sequence (DNA): TGTGCCAGCAGCTTAGGGGTGAGGGGGTACCAAGAGACCCAGTACTTC. It translates to CASSLGVRGYQETQYF.

DNA of the CDR3: TGCGCCAGCAGCCTAAGAGTGGGACAGGGTAACGAGCAGTACTTC. Its protein is CASSLRVGQGNEQYF. The chain couples TRBV4-1 to TRBJ2-7; 9 bases map to TRBD1. CDR3 length: 15 residues. From germline, CDR1 is MGHRA and CDR2 YSYEKL. V trimming: 4 bases; J trimming: 5 bases; junction bases outside the gene matches: 9.

This chain uses TRBV7-6 with TRBJ1-1; TRBD1 agrees at 11 bases. The J segment lost 1 base and the V segment lost 4 bases, leaving 2 bases of the junction unmatched. CDR1 is SGHVS and CDR2 is FNYEAQ in the germline V gene. The CDR3 loop spans 15 amino acids. CDR3 nucleotides: TGTGCCAGCAGCTCCGGACAGGGGGCGAACACTGAAGCTTTCTTT. This codes for CASSSGQGANTEAFF.

This clone is a singleton in its sample. The chain joins TRBV27 to TRBJ2-6; D is unresolved. Per the germline V gene, CDR1 is MNHEY and CDR2 is SMNVEV (reference sequence). The CDR3 is 13 residues long. The V gene lost 3 bases and the J gene lost 4 bases, with 4 bases spanning the gap. The CDR3 here is CASSFAGANVLTF. The DNA for the CDR3 is TGTGCCAGCAGTTTCGCGGGGGCCAACGTCCTGACTTTC.

The V call is TRBV9, the J call TRBJ2-5; D is perhaps TRBD1 (7 bases). The CDR3 has 16 residues. Germline V gene data show CDR1 as SGDLS and CDR2 as YYNGEE. With 1 base removed from V and 2 bases from J, the gap between germline ends came to 15 bases. As DNA, the CDR3 is TGTGCCAGCAGCGTATCTGGACAGGAGGGACAAGAGACCCAGTACTTC. Encoded protein: CASSVSGQEGQETQYF.

The chain is built from TRBV10-3 and TRBJ1-5; the D gene is possibly TRBD1 (5 bases). Germline-derived CDR1 and CDR2 are ENHRY and SYGVKD. With 3 bases removed from V and 4 bases from J, the gap between germline ends came to 10 bases. The length of the CDR3 is 14 residues. The CDR3 bases are TGTGCCATCAGTGACAGGGACGGGAATCAGCCCCAGCATTTT. Translation: CAISDRDGNQPQHF.

This clone appeared a few times. The chain carries TRBV4-2 and TRBJ1-4; D gene unclear. Germline V CDR1 and CDR2: LGHNA, YNFKEQ. The CDR3 runs to 16 residues. V was trimmed by 0 bases and J by 8 bases, leaving 16 bases between them. CDR3 loop: CASSQEWAAAREKLFF. CDR3 bases: TGTGCCAGCAGCCAAGAGTGGGCGGCAGCCCGAGAAAAACTGTTTTTT.

This clone has ten or more counts. This chain connects TRBV2 to TRBJ1-5, with D tentatively TRBD1 (6 bases). The V end was cut by 6 bases, the J end by 3 bases, with 12 bases between. Germline CDR1 and CDR2: SNHLY and FYNNEI. CDR3 length: 14 amino acids. The CDR3 bases are TGTGCCAGCAGGAGGGGGGACACCAATCAGCCCCAGCATTTT. This translates into CASRRGDTNQPQHF.

The chain has TRBV7-9 and TRBJ1-4; D may be TRBD1 (6 bases). V lost 5 bases, J lost 8 bases, and 18 bases lay in between. The CDR3 length is 15 residues. Germline loops: CDR1 SEHNR, CDR2 FQNEAQ (reference sequence). Here the CDR3 DNA reads TGTGCCAGCAGCCCGCTACAGGGAACAGGCGAAAAACTGTTTTTT. Its protein is CASSPLQGTGEKLFF.

V and J are TRBV3-1 (or the pseudogene TRBV3-2) and TRBJ2-7; TRBD2 matches 15 bases. This CDR3 comprises 20 residues. The germline V gene has CDR1 LGHDT and CDR2 YNNKEL (reference sequence). V shed 1 base and J 0 bases; nucleotides not matched to a gene: 10. CDR3 region: CASSQVAGTSGGPPSYEQYF. In nucleotides, the CDR3 is TGTGCCAGCAGCCAAGTAGCCGGGACTAGCGGGGGGCCACCCTCCTACGAGCAGTACTTC.

This sequence joins TRBV5-1 and TRBJ1-1; no clear D gene. V gave up 0 bases and J gave up 4 bases, with 16 bases separating them. Germline CDR1 reads SGHRS; CDR2 reads YFSETQ. The CDR3 runs 16 residues. CDR3 residues: CASSLGPGLGGTEAFF. CDR3 bases: TGCGCCAGCAGCTTGGGGCCAGGACTGGGCGGCACTGAAGCTTTCTTT.

This clone was counted only a few times. The chain employs TRBV6-5 and TRBJ1-5, with D perhaps matching TRBD1 (5 bases). The CDR3 runs 15 residues. Trimming pared 4 bases from V and 5 bases from J, leaving 15 bases between. From germline, CDR1 is MNHEY and CDR2 SVGAGI. DNA of the CDR3: TGTGCCAGCAGTTTAGCCACAGGCATAGATCAGCCCCAGCATTTT. Its translation: CASSLATGIDQPQHF.

This chain joins TRBV29-1 and TRBJ1-1, with TRBD1 as a possible D gene (6 bases). The V and J ends lost 7 bases and 7 bases respectively, with 16 bases between them. This CDR3 comprises 12 residues. CDR1 and CDR2 from the germline V gene are SQVTM and ANQGSEA. The CDR3 sequence is CSGLGGFDEAFF. CDR3 in DNA: TGCAGCGGGCTAGGGGGATTCGATGAAGCTTTCTTT.

This clone appeared a few times. The DNA for the CDR3 is TGTGCCAGCTCACCACGCCCGAACACTGAAGCTTTCTTT. It yields the protein CASSPRPNTEAFF. The chain employs TRBV18 and TRBJ1-1; D is ambiguous. This CDR3 is 13 amino acids long. Germline CDR1 KGHSH, CDR2 LQKENI. V lost 1 base, J lost 1 base, and 4 bases lay in between.

The chain employs TRBV2 and TRBJ2-1, with 7 positions matching TRBD2. The CDR3 spans 13 residues. V lost 2 bases, J lost 11 bases, and 6 bases stayed unmatched. Germline CDR1 SNHLY, CDR2 FYNNEI. CDR3 nucleotide sequence: TGTGCCAGCAGTGAAAATCAGGGAGGGAAGCAGTTCTTC. This codes for CASSENQGGKQFF.

In its sample, this clone was seen a few times. This chain links TRBV30 with TRBJ2-2; D perhaps matches TRBD1 (7 bases). The CDR3 runs to 14 residues. Trimming pared 5 bases from V and 7 bases from J, leaving 17 bases between. The V gene's germline CDR1 is GTSNPN and CDR2 SVGIG (reference sequence). CDR3 nucleotide sequence: TGTGCCTGGGAGGATAACCAGGGGGGCGGGGAGCTGTTTTTT. This gives the protein CAWEDNQGGGELFF.

The chain is built from TRBV28 and TRBJ2-3; tentatively, D is TRBD2 (6 bases). Trimming took off 7 bases at V and 0 bases at J, with 11 bases between the two ends. Germline CDR1 reads MDHEN; CDR2 reads SYDVKM. The CDR3 runs 14 residues. CDR3 sequence: CASTPGLSTDTQYF. The CDR3 DNA reads as TGTGCCAGCACCCCGGGACTCAGCACAGATACGCAGTATTTT.

This sequence joins TRBV5-8 and TRBJ2-2; D gene uncertain. Trimming pared 2 bases from V and 5 bases from J, leaving 10 bases between. In germline, CDR1 is SGHTS, CDR2 YDEGEE. The CDR3 runs 14 residues. The CDR3 DNA follows: TGTGCCAGCAGCTTCTCATATGGGACCGGGGAGCTGTTTTTT. This codes for CASSFSYGTGELFF.

The J gene is TRBJ2-6, the V gene TRBV18; maybe TRBD1 (5 bases). V lost 2 bases and J lost 0, with 14 bases in between. The germline V gene has CDR1 KGHSH and CDR2 LQKENI. This CDR3 region has 18 residues. This chain's CDR3 is CASSPSGRQLSGANVLTF. CDR3 in DNA: TGTGCCAGCTCACCATCAGGGCGTCAACTCTCTGGGGCCAACGTCCTGACTTTC.

The V and J genes are TRBV7-2 and TRBJ2-7, with 9 positions matching TRBD1. Germline V gene data show CDR1 as SGHTA and CDR2 as FQGNSA. After removal of 5 bases from V and 0 bases from J, the junction contained 5 bases not matched to a gene. This CDR3 contains 15 residues. The CDR3 nucleotides read TGTGCCAGCAGCCTCCCGGACAGGGGCTCCTACGAGCAGTACTTC. This sequence encodes CASSLPDRGSYEQYF.

V is TRBV6-1 and J is TRBJ2-7; the match to TRBD1 covers 7 bases. Germline CDR1 is MNHNS and CDR2 is SASEGT. The CDR3 is 14 amino acids. After removal of 3 bases from V and 1 base from J, the junction contained 3 bases not matched to a gene. The CDR3: CASSDRTGSYEQYF. In nucleotides, the CDR3 is TGTGCCAGCAGTGATCGGACAGGTTCCTACGAGCAGTACTTC.

The chain couples TRBV7-2 to TRBJ1-6; the D is unclear. Germline V gene data show CDR1 as SGHTA and CDR2 as FQGNSA. V was cut by 4 bases and J by 5 bases, with 9 bases left in between. This CDR3 has 14 amino acids. CDR3 sequence: CASSSDGNNSPLHF. In nucleotides, the CDR3 is TGTGCCAGCAGCTCGGACGGTAATAATTCACCCCTCCACTTT.

As DNA, the CDR3 is TGTGCCAGCAGTGTTGGGGGGTCAGGGGCCAACGTCCTGACTTTC. Translation gives CASSVGGSGANVLTF. V is TRBV2 and J is TRBJ2-6; tentatively, D is TRBD2 (6 bases). Germline V lookup: CDR1 SNHLY, CDR2 FYNNEI. V was cut by 4 bases and J by 4 bases, with 11 bases left in between. The CDR3 is 15 residues long.

In its sample, this clone was seen a few times. The rearrangement uses TRBV6-6 and TRBJ1-2; 7 bases are shared with TRBD1. This CDR3 has 15 amino acids. Trimming cost V 6 bases and J 3 bases; bases outside gene matches: 10. Germline CDR1 reads MNHNY; CDR2 reads SVGAGI (reference sequence). CDR3 sequence (DNA): TGTGCCAGCAGCAAACAAGGGGGCGCGGACTATGGCTACACCTTC. It yields the protein CASSKQGGADYGYTF.

This clone turned up a few times. The rearrangement links TRBV15 to TRBJ2-7, with 14 bases identical to TRBD2. This CDR3 spans 16 amino acids. Germline values: CDR1 LNHNV, CDR2 YYDKDF (reference sequence). The junction had 3 bases not matched to a gene; V was cut back by 3 bases and J by 2 bases. CDR3 sequence (DNA): TGTGCCACCAGCAGTGGACTAGCGGGAGGCCCCTACGAGCAGTACTTC. It specifies CATSSGLAGGPYEQYF.

V gene TRBV10-3 combines with J gene TRBJ1-2, with 8 nucleotides matching TRBD1. The CDR3 consists of 15 residues. Trimming at V came to 3 bases and at J to 6 bases, leaving 9 bases not matched to a gene. CDR1 and CDR2 (germline): ENHRY, SYGVKD. The CDR3 nucleotides read TGTGCCATCAGTGATAAAGGGACAGGATCGCATGGCTACACCTTC. Translated: CAISDKGTGSHGYTF.